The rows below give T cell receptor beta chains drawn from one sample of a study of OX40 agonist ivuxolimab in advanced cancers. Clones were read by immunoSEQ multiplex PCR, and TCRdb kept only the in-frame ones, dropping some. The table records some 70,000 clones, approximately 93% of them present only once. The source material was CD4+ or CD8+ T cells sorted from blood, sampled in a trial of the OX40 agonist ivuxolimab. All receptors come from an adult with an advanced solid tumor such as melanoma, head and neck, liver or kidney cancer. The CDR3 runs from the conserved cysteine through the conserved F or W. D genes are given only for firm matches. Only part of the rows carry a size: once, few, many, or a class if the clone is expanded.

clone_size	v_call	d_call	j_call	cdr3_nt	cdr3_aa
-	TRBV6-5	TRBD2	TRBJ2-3	TGTGCCAGCGGACAGCGGGGGGTTACGCAGTATTTT	CASGQRGVTQYF
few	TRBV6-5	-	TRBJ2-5	TGTGCCAGCAGACGACAGGAGCTGACAGAGACCCAGTACTTC	CASRRQELTETQYF
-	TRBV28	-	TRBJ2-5	TGTGCCAGCAGTTTGAGGGGGTTCGGGACCCAGTACTTC	CASSLRGFGTQYF
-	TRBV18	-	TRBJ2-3	TGTGCCAGCTCACCACAGGTCCTTAGACAGTACACAGATACGCAGTATTTT	CASSPQVLRQYTDTQYF
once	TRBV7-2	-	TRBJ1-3	TGTGCCAGCAGGTCAGCGAGCTCTGGAAACACCATATATTTT	CASRSASSGNTIYF
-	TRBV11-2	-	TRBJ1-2	TGTGCCAGCAGCTCCCAGGGAGGATATGGCTACACCTTC	CASSSQGGYGYTF
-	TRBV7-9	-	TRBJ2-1	TGTGCCAGCAGCTTAGATACGCCGGCCTACAATGAGCAGTTCTTC	CASSLDTPAYNEQFF
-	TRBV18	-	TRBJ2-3	TGTGCCAGCTCACCACCGGGCAGCGGTTATAGCACAGATACGCAGTATTTT	CASSPPGSGYSTDTQYF
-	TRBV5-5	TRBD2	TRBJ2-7	TGTGCCAGCAGTTTCGGGACTAGCGGGAGCAGCTCCTACGAGCAGTACTTC	CASSFGTSGSSSYEQYF
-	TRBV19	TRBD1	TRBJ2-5	TGTGCCAGTAGTATTAGGACAGGGGGGGAGACCCAGTACTTC	CASSIRTGGETQYF
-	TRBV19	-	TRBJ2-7	TGTGCCAGTAGTACCGAGATTGAAAGGCGGGAGCAGTACTTC	CASSTEIERREQYF
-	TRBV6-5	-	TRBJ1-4	TGTGCCAGCAGCCAACGGTTAACTAATGAAAAACTGTTTTTT	CASSQRLTNEKLFF
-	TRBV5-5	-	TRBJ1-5	TGTGCCAGCAGCTTAATCGGGGGATTGGGCCAGCCCCAGCATTTT	CASSLIGGLGQPQHF
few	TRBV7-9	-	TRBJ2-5	TGTGCCAGCAGCTCCGGGGGGCTGTCCCAGTACTTC	CASSSGGLSQYF
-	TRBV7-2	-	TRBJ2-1	TGTGCCAGCAGCTTAGTTGAGAATGAGCAGTTCTTC	CASSLVENEQFF
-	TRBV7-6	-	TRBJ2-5	TGTGCCAGCAGCTTAGGGCCCCAAGAGACCCAGTACTTC	CASSLGPQETQYF
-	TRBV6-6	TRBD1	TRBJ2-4	TGTGCCAGCAGTTACTCGAGAGGGACAGGGAAAAACATTCAGTACTTC	CASSYSRGTGKNIQYF
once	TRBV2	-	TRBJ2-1	TGTGCCAGCAGTGTCGGGGGTAGCTCCTACAATGAGCAGTTCTTC	CASSVGGSSYNEQFF
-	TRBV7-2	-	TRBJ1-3	TGTGCCAGCAGCTCACAGGGAGGTTTGGCAAACACCATATATTTT	CASSSQGGLANTIYF
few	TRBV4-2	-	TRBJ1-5	TGTGCCAGCAGCCAAAGGCGGTGGGATCAGCCCCAGCATTTT	CASSQRRWDQPQHF
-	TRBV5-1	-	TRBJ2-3	TGCGCCAGCAGCCGTTTCTTCAACAGGGAGACTAGCACAGATACGCAGTATTTT	CASSRFFNRETSTDTQYF
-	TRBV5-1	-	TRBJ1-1	TGCGCCAGCAGCTTGGAAGCAGGGGTTACTGAAGCTTTCTTT	CASSLEAGVTEAFF
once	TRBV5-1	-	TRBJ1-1	TGCGCCAGCAGCTTGGTTGGGGGCCCAGCTTTCTTT	CASSLVGGPAFF
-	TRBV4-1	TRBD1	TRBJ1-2	TGCGCCAGCAGCGCGGACAGGGGAGGGGGCTACACCTTC	CASSADRGGGYTF
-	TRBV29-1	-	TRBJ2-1	TGCAGCGTTGAAGATCCCAGGGCCCATGAGCAGTTCTTC	CSVEDPRAHEQFF
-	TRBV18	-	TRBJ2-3	TGTGCCAGCTCACCAATAGGGGATTCGACAGATACGCAGTATTTT	CASSPIGDSTDTQYF
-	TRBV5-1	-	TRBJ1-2	TGCGCCAGCAGCTTGGACGGAGACTTCTCTGGCTACACCTTC	CASSLDGDFSGYTF
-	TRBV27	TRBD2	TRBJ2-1	TGTGCCAGCAGTCCTCGGGTGACTAGCGGGAGGGGCAATGAGCAGTTCTTC	CASSPRVTSGRGNEQFF
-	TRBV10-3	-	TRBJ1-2	TGTGCCATCAGTGTGGAGGGTGGCTATGGCTACACCTTC	CAISVEGGYGYTF
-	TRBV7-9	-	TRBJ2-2	TGTGCCAGCAGCTTAGACCGCCCCGTAGCCGGGGAGCTGTTTTTT	CASSLDRPVAGELFF
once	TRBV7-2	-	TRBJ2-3	TGTGCCAGCAGCTTAAATTTCGGGCCAGATACGCAGTATTTT	CASSLNFGPDTQYF
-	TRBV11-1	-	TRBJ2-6	TGTGCCAGCGGCGCAGTCTCTGGGGCCAACGTCCTGACTTTC	CASGAVSGANVLTF
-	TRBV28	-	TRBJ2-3	TGTGCCAGCAGTCACATGACCCGGGACTGGGCCCAAGATACGCAGTATTTT	CASSHMTRDWAQDTQYF